The 8 T cell receptor beta chains below all came from one sample that was sequenced in a study of T-cell memory formation after mild COVID-19. TCRdb analysed the 5' RACE reads with MiXCR anew, one entry per CDR3 protein. This sample has approximately 440,000 distinct CDR3 sequences, with around 20% found just once. The sample taken for sequencing was PBMCs or a T cell subset sorted from them (not recorded which). The receptors come from an adult woman who had mild COVID-19 (a few samples of this study predate the infection). Cell type and time point are not known.

This chain connects TRBV4-1 to TRBJ1-1, with D maybe TRBD1 (6 bases). CDR3 length: 15 residues. Germline loops: CDR1 MGHRA, CDR2 YSYEKL. V shed 1 base and J shed 0 bases, with 9 bases lying between them. In DNA, the CDR3 is TGCGCCAGCAGCCAAGTAGGGGGAATGAACACTGAAGCTTTCTTT. Amino acid sequence: CASSQVGGMNTEAFF.

This clonotype turned up a few times. V is TRBV15 and J is TRBJ2-7; no firm D call. The CDR3 has 13 residues. V was pared by 9 bases and J by 0 bases, with 12 bases between. CDR1 and CDR2 (germline): LNHNV, YYDKDF (reference sequence). CDR3: CATRKRSSYEQYF. The CDR3 DNA reads TGTGCCACAAGGAAACGGAGCTCCTACGAGCAGTACTTC. Based on the CDR3 plus reference TRBV15 and TRBJ2-7, the full variable domain is DAMVIQNPRYQVTQFGKPVTLSCSQTLNHNVMYWYQQKSSQAPKLLFHYYDKDFNNEADTPDNFQSRRPNTSFCFLDIRSPGLGDTAMYLCATRKRSSYEQYFGPGTRLTVT.

The V and J genes are TRBV7-9 and TRBJ2-1, with D possibly matching TRBD1 (6 bases). CDR1 is SEHNR, CDR2 FQNEAQ, per germline (reference sequence). V was cut by 5 bases and J by 4 bases, with 12 bases left in between. This CDR3 contains 14 residues. The CDR3 bases are TGTGCCAGCAGCCCCCCGGACAGATACAATGAGCAGTTCTTC. It specifies CASSPPDRYNEQFF.

This clonotype was recorded a few times. This rearrangement joins TRBV20-1 to TRBJ1-2; weak D call: TRBD1 (6 bases). Per the germline V gene, CDR1 is DFQATT and CDR2 is SNEGSKA (reference sequence). This CDR3 has 15 residues. Trimming took 3 bases from V and 4 from J, leaving 18 bases between them. Here the CDR3 reads CSASVEGGAGYGYTF. DNA of the CDR3: TGCAGTGCTAGTGTCGAGGGGGGCGCAGGCTATGGCTACACCTTC.

This clonotype was detected only a few times. The CDR3 coding sequence is TGTGCCACCAGGAAGGGTGGGACAGGACCCTACGAGCAGTACTTC. Protein sequence: CATRKGGTGPYEQYF. The J gene is TRBJ2-7, the V gene TRBV15; 8 bases align to TRBD1. The CDR3 is 15 residues long. V dropped 6 bases and J dropped 2; count of bases not matched to a gene: 9. Looked up from germline, CDR1 is LNHNV and CDR2 is YYDKDF (reference sequence).

The chain carries TRBV9 and TRBJ2-3, with D uncertain. With 0 bases removed from V and 1 base from J, the gap between germline ends came to 6 bases. Germline CDR1 and CDR2: SGDLS and YYNGEE. CDR3 length: 14 residues. Here the CDR3 reads CASSVAVGTDTQYF. Here the CDR3 DNA reads TGTGCCAGCAGCGTAGCGGTGGGCACAGATACGCAGTATTTT. The complete variable domain, with remaining parts taken from reference TRBV9 and TRBJ2-3, reads DSGVTQTPKHLITATGQRVTLRCSPRSGDLSVYWYQQSLDQGLQFLIQYYNGEERAKGNILERFSAQQFPDLHSELNLSSLELGDSALYFCASSVAVGTDTQYFGPGTRLTVL.

A few counts support this clonotype. The V gene is TRBV29-1, the J gene TRBJ1-1, with a weak D call TRBD1 (6 bases). Germline V gene data show CDR1 as SQVTM and CDR2 as ANQGSEA. Trimming cost V 5 bases and J 1 base, with 11 bases left between them. This CDR3 has 13 residues. The CDR3 region is CSVIRGSNTEAFF. For the CDR3, the DNA is TGCAGCGTTATCAGGGGATCGAACACTGAAGCTTTCTTT.

The rearrangement joins TRBV12-3 or TRBV12-4 to TRBJ1-1, with a weak D call TRBD1 (5 bases). The CDR3 extends over 12 amino acids. Trimming removed 5 bases at V and 6 bases at J, with 10 bases between. The CDR3 DNA reads as TGTGCCAGCAGTCAGGGTCGGTCTGAAGCTTTCTTT. Translated, it gives CASSQGRSEAFF.